This entry lists 17 T cell receptor beta chains sequenced from one sample in a study of CD8 T cells in ankylosing spondylitis. TCRdb itself ran the 5' RACE reads through MiXCR, one entry per CDR3 protein. This sample carries about 220,000 distinct CDR3 sequences, roughly 25% of them seen once, and the ten largest clones take under 8%. Sequencing was done on a sample of blood, either unsorted or a sorted T cell fraction (not recorded which). These receptors originate from a male donor with ankylosing spondylitis or in good health (not recorded which).

The gene calls are TRBV25-1 and TRBJ2-1; D remains unclear. Looked up from germline, CDR1 is MGHDK and CDR2 is SYGVNS. Trimming took off 0 bases at V and 9 bases at J, with 12 bases between the two ends. There are 14 residues in the CDR3. DNA for the CDR3: TGTGCCAGCAGTGAATATGTCGAGGCTGGTGAGCAGTTCTTC. Residues: CASSEYVEAGEQFF.

This clonotype was detected a few times. V gene TRBV5-5 combines with J gene TRBJ2-5, with D perhaps assigned TRBD1 or TRBD2 (5 bases each). Trimming removed 3 bases at V and 4 bases at J, with 16 bases between. The CDR3 length is 15 residues. Per germline, CDR1 SGHKS and CDR2 YYEKEE (reference sequence). The CDR3 region has the DNA TGTGCCAGCAGCTCGTCCGGGACCCGTCGAGAGACCCAGTACTTC. This encodes CASSSSGTRRETQYF.

The rearrangement links TRBV12-3 or TRBV12-4 to TRBJ2-7, with TRBD2 identical over 8 bases. V lost 5 bases, J lost 0 bases, and 9 bases stayed unmatched. The CDR3 is 16 residues long. CDR3 loop: CASSGTSSKTSYEQYF. In DNA, the CDR3 is TGTGCCAGCAGTGGGACTAGTTCAAAAACCTCCTACGAGCAGTACTTC.

The chain carries TRBV20-1 and TRBJ2-7, with 8 bases lining up with TRBD2. V was pared by 7 bases and J by 5 bases, with 10 bases of the junction left unmatched. CDR3 length: 13 amino acids. Germline V gene data show CDR1 as DFQATT and CDR2 as SNEGSKA (reference sequence). The CDR3 region is CSVPLGLVNEQYF. CDR3 coding DNA: TGCAGTGTCCCGCTGGGACTAGTCAACGAGCAGTACTTC.

The chain couples TRBV20-1 to TRBJ2-3, with D unclear. This CDR3 has 16 residues. V lost 3 bases to trimming and J lost 4 bases, with 20 bases between them. Germline lookup yields CDR1 DFQATT and CDR2 SNEGSKA (reference sequence). In DNA form, the CDR3 reads TGCAGTGCTAGGGGTGAGGCGAGGCCCCGGGCAGATACGCAGTATTTT. This translates into CSARGEARPRADTQYF.

This clonotype appeared many times. This sequence joins TRBV5-1 and TRBJ2-5, with D possibly TRBD2 on 5 matching bases. The ends were cut back, 0 bases at V and 5 bases at J, with 11 bases in the middle. The germline gives CDR1 SGHRS, CDR2 YFSETQ. The CDR3 covers 14 residues. CDR3 DNA sequence: TGCGCCAGCAGCTTGGAGGAGGCGAGGGAGACCCAGTACTTC. This gives the protein CASSLEEARETQYF.

This clonotype was found a few times. The rearrangement uses TRBV7-2 and TRBJ2-7; D is uncertain. From germline, CDR1 is SGHTA and CDR2 FQGNSA. The CDR3 has 14 amino acids. The V and J ends lost 1 base and 6 bases respectively, with 13 bases between them. CDR3 loop: CASSLVTRGPEQYF. The CDR3, as DNA: TGTGCCAGCAGCTTAGTTACCCGTGGGCCCGAGCAGTACTTC.

This clonotype was seen a few times. J is TRBJ1-4 and V is TRBV20-1; D is ambiguous. Germline CDR1 and CDR2: DFQATT and SNEGSKA (reference sequence). The CDR3 totals 12 residues. The ends were cut back, 6 bases at V and 7 bases at J, with 12 bases in the middle. CDR3 bases: TGCAGTGCCACGGGTCAAGGTGAAAAACTGTTTTTT. Protein product: CSATGQGEKLFF.

This rearrangement joins TRBV4-1 to TRBJ2-7; 8 nucleotides match TRBD2. Trimming took 0 bases from V and 1 from J; bases not matched to a gene: 8. The CDR3 loop spans 17 amino acids. Germline lookup yields CDR1 MGHRA and CDR2 YSYEKL. This CDR3 reads CASSQDESGSISYEQYF. Written as DNA, the CDR3 is TGCGCCAGCAGCCAAGATGAGAGCGGGAGTATATCCTACGAGCAGTACTTC.

The chain employs TRBV20-1 and TRBJ1-5, with TRBD1 as a possible D gene (5 bases). The CDR3 spans 16 residues. Trimming shortened V by 3 bases and J by 4 bases, and 19 bases separated the two germline ends. Germline V gene data show CDR1 as DFQATT and CDR2 as SNEGSKA (reference sequence). CDR3 bases: TGCAGTGCTAGCTATAACCAGGGAAAGGGGAATCAGCCCCAGCATTTT. This encodes CSASYNQGKGNQPQHF.

This clonotype was detected ten times or more. The chain recombines TRBV20-1 with TRBJ2-1, with 8 bases matching TRBD2. This CDR3 spans 13 amino acids. The junction had 4 bases not matched to a gene; V was cut back by 5 bases and J by 4 bases. The germline CDR1 and CDR2 sequences are DFQATT and SNEGSKA (reference sequence). CDR3 nucleotides: TGCAGTGCTGGGCGCGGGGGGTACAATGAGCAGTTCTTC. It codes for CSAGRGGYNEQFF.

The table lists this clonotype with many counts. The V call is TRBV5-1, the J call TRBJ1-4; D gene ambiguous. The V and J ends lost 0 bases and 8 bases respectively, with 11 bases between them. Germline-derived CDR1 and CDR2 are SGHRS and YFSETQ. CDR3 size: 14 residues. Here the CDR3 reads CASSLAGEAEKLFF. CDR3 sequence (DNA): TGCGCCAGCAGCTTGGCAGGCGAGGCGGAAAAACTGTTTTTT.

This clonotype was seen ten or more times. V is TRBV3-1 and J is TRBJ2-3; D perhaps matches TRBD2 (7 bases). This CDR3 has 16 residues. CDR1 and CDR2 from the germline V gene are LGHDT and YNNKEL (reference sequence). Trimming took off 5 bases at V and 5 bases at J, with 20 bases between the two ends. CDR3 nucleotides: TGTGCCAGCAGCAACACTGGGGGCGGGAGAAGAGATACGCAGTATTTT. It specifies CASSNTGGGRRDTQYF.

The sample holds a few counts of this clonotype. This chain uses TRBV5-1 with TRBJ2-5; D perhaps matches TRBD1 (6 bases). Germline CDR1 SGHRS, CDR2 YFSETQ. The ends were cut back, 2 bases at V and 7 bases at J, with 18 bases in the middle. The CDR3 is 15 amino acids. CDR3 in amino acids: CASSLNLGQPGTQYF. The DNA for the CDR3 is TGCGCCAGCAGCTTAAACCTCGGACAGCCCGGGACCCAGTACTTC. The variable domain in full, with the rest retrieved from reference TRBV5-1 and TRBJ2-5, is KAGVTQTPRYLIKTRGQQVTLSCSPISGHRSVSWYQQTPGQGLQFLFEYFSETQRNKGNFPGRFSGRQFSNSRSEMNVSTLELGDSALYLCASSLNLGQPGTQYFGPGTRLLVL.

The sample holds many counts of this clonotype. This chain joins TRBV29-1 and TRBJ2-3; weak D call: TRBD1 (6 bases). CDR1 and CDR2 from the germline V gene are SQVTM and ANQGSEA. Trimming took off 5 bases at V and 1 base at J, with 10 bases between the two ends. This CDR3 spans 13 amino acids. This chain's CDR3 is CSVYRTGTDTQYF. As DNA, the CDR3 is TGCAGCGTTTATCGGACAGGCACAGATACGCAGTATTTT.

This clonotype has at least ten counts. The chain joins TRBV12-3 or TRBV12-4 to TRBJ2-5, with unresolved D. Trimming took 3 bases from V and 1 from J, leaving 12 bases between them. The CDR3 has 15 amino acids. CDR3 sequence (DNA): TGTGCCAGCAGTTTCGCCCGGGTTTCCCAAGAGACCCAGTACTTC. Translation gives CASSFARVSQETQYF.

This clonotype was seen a handful of times. The V call is TRBV20-1, the J call TRBJ2-7; no clear D gene. The ends were cut back, 5 bases at V and 0 bases at J, with 14 bases in the middle. CDR1 is DFQATT and CDR2 is SNEGSKA in the germline V gene (reference sequence). The CDR3 has 14 residues. CDR3 residues: CSAPVGTSSYEQYF. DNA for the CDR3: TGCAGTGCTCCCGTCGGCACCAGCTCCTACGAGCAGTACTTC.